Each of the 24 T cell receptor beta chains below was sequenced from the same sample in a study of blood T cells in healthy people across ages. Using a J-beta primer mix together with a sample-barcoded 5' primer, a second PCR was run for about 7 to 12 cycles. TCRdb re-analysed the 5' RACE reads in MiXCR, keeping a single row per CDR3 protein. The table has approximately 690,000 distinct CDR3 sequences, about 43% seen once. The sequenced sample consisted of blood. Receptor source: a man older than 75 in good health.

The genes are TRBV15 and TRBJ1-6; 7 positions match TRBD1. The germline V gene encodes CDR1 LNHNV and CDR2 YYDKDF (reference sequence). The V segment lost 3 bases and the J segment 10 bases; nucleotides outside the gene matches: 9. The CDR3 is 15 amino acids. In nucleotides, the CDR3 is TGTGCCACCAGCAGGGCACAGGGGTCGGGGTCACCCCTCCACTTT. It encodes CATSRAQGSGSPLHF.

This clonotype was found a few times. The V gene is TRBV5-6, the J gene TRBJ1-5; D possibly corresponds to TRBD1 (6 bases). This CDR3 spans 15 amino acids. Germline V gene lookup returns CDR1 SGHDT and CDR2 YYEEEE. Trimming took 1 base from V and 4 from J, leaving 12 bases between them. The CDR3 sequence is CASSLWTAPNQPQHF. In DNA, the CDR3 is TGTGCCAGCAGCTTGTGGACAGCCCCAAATCAGCCCCAGCATTTT.

The sample holds many counts of this clonotype. The chain joins TRBV29-1 to TRBJ2-3, with 9 bases lining up with TRBD1. Germline CDR1 and CDR2: SQVTM and ANQGSEA. J lost 0 bases, V lost 6 bases, and 4 bases had no gene match. This CDR3 contains 14 residues. DNA of the CDR3: TGCAGCGTCGGACAGGGGTCTAGCACAGATACGCAGTATTTT. It specifies CSVGQGSSTDTQYF.

The chain carries TRBV15 and TRBJ2-5; D is possibly TRBD2 (5 bases). Trimming removed 8 bases at V and 3 bases at J, with 10 bases between. This CDR3 is built from 12 residues. Germline V gives CDR1 LNHNV, CDR2 YYDKDF (reference sequence). The DNA for the CDR3 is TGTGCCACCGGCTTCGGGAAAGAGACCCAGTACTTC. It yields the protein CATGFGKETQYF.

The chain links TRBV7-2 to TRBJ2-3; no reliable D call. Germline-derived CDR1 and CDR2 are SGHTA and FQGNSA. V was shortened by 5 bases and J by 7 bases, with 10 bases between the two germline ends. This CDR3 is built from 12 residues. CDR3 sequence: CASSPAQNTQYF. CDR3 nucleotides: TGTGCCAGCAGCCCTGCACAGAATACGCAGTATTTT.

As for this clonotype: Mismatch with germline at one junction end may stem from a read error. The rearrangement uses TRBV2 and TRBJ2-7; D is undetermined. CDR1 SNHLY and CDR2 FYNNEI come from the germline V gene. CDR3 length: 11 amino acids. For the CDR3, the DNA is TGTGCCGGCAGAGGCTCCTACGAGCAGTACTTC. It codes for CAGRGSYEQYF. Full variable domain (rest looked up from reference TRBV2 and TRBJ2-7): EPEVTQTPSHQVTQMGQEVILRCVPISNHLYFYWYRQILGQKVEFLVSFYNNEISEKSEIFDDQFSVERPDGSNFTLKIRSTKLEDSAMYFCAGRGSYEQYFGPGTRLTVT.

With respect to this clonotype: The junction and the germline gene differ at one end; a read error may be behind it. The rearrangement links TRBV7-6 to TRBJ2-3; the D call may be TRBD1 or TRBD2 (5 bases each). The V gene's germline CDR1 is SGHVS and CDR2 FNYEAQ. This CDR3 comprises 18 residues. CDR3 residues: CAGSLAQIAGTSTDTQYF. The DNA of the CDR3 is TGTGCCGGCAGCTTAGCGCAGATTGCCGGGACGAGCACAGACACGCAGTATTTT.

This chain links TRBV20-1 with TRBJ2-5; 11 bases line up with TRBD2. This CDR3 has 16 residues. V trimming: 1 base; J trimming: 4 bases; junction bases outside the gene matches: 8. The germline gives CDR1 DFQATT, CDR2 SNEGSKA (reference sequence). In nucleotides, the CDR3 is TGCAGTGCTAGAGTAGTAGCGGGAGGGCCGGGAGAGACCCAGTACTTC. It yields the protein CSARVVAGGPGETQYF.

The CDR3 DNA reads as TGTGCCAGCAGCTCTACCCCCGGGACCGGGGAGCTGTTTTTT. Translating gives CASSSTPGTGELFF. The chain recombines TRBV7-2 with TRBJ2-2; D is unclear. The germline gives CDR1 SGHTA, CDR2 FQGNSA. The CDR3 spans 14 residues. The V end lost 4 bases, the J end lost 5 bases, and 11 bases lay between the germline ends. The entire variable domain, with the rest obtained from reference TRBV7-2 and TRBJ2-2, is as follows: GAGVSQSPSNKVTEKGKDVELRCDPISGHTALYWYRQSLGQGLEFLIYFQGNSAPDKSGLPSDRFSAERTGGSVSTLTIQRTQQEDSAVYLCASSSTPGTGELFFGEGSRLTVL.

The gene calls are TRBV6-6 and TRBJ1-2; possible D gene TRBD1, 6 bases. CDR3 length: 15 residues. Trimming left V 1 base short and J 4 bases short, with 13 bases between. Germline-derived CDR1 and CDR2 are MNHNY and SVGAGI (reference sequence). DNA for the CDR3: TGTGCCAGCAGTTACTTAAAGACGGGGGCCTATGGCTACACCTTC. This gives the protein CASSYLKTGAYGYTF.

The chain recombines TRBV28 with TRBJ2-7; D ambiguous. This CDR3 region has 15 residues. The V gene lost 5 bases and the J gene lost 3 bases, with 17 bases spanning the gap. Per germline, CDR1 MDHEN and CDR2 SYDVKM. CDR3 DNA: TGTGCCAGCAGTCCCCGTGGGCAGAGGCGCTACGAGCAGTACTTC. Residues: CASSPRGQRRYEQYF.

This clonotype has just a few counts. J is TRBJ2-7 and V is TRBV5-1, with D uncertain. This CDR3 region has 14 residues. V was trimmed by 5 bases and J by 0 bases, leaving 12 bases between them. Germline CDR1 reads SGHRS; CDR2 reads YFSETQ. CDR3 in DNA: TGCGCCAGCAGTGTCGCGATTGCCTCCTACGAGCAGTACTTC. Protein sequence: CASSVAIASYEQYF.

This chain links TRBV7-6 with TRBJ2-1, with D possibly TRBD2 on 6 matching bases. The germline V gene has CDR1 SGHVS and CDR2 FNYEAQ. Trimming left V 1 base short and J 13 bases short, with 17 bases between. The CDR3 totals 14 residues. In DNA form, the CDR3 reads TGTGCCAGCAGCTTAGGTTTCGGGGGAGAGACCCAGTTCTTC. It specifies CASSLGFGGETQFF.

The rearrangement links TRBV6-1 to TRBJ2-7; TRBD2 agrees at 13 bases. The V segment lost 2 bases and the J segment 5 bases; nucleotides outside the gene matches: 15. This CDR3 has 19 amino acids. Germline values: CDR1 MNHNS, CDR2 SASEGT. This chain's CDR3 is CASSEKRRLAGGISHEQYF. Here the CDR3 DNA reads TGTGCCAGCAGTGAAAAAAGACGACTAGCGGGAGGTATAAGCCACGAGCAGTACTTC.

V gene TRBV10-2 combines with J gene TRBJ2-3, with TRBD2 matching over 10 bases. The CDR3 loop spans 15 amino acids. The germline CDR1 and CDR2 sequences are WSHSY and SAAADI. After removal of 6 bases from V and 2 bases from J, the junction contained 5 bases not matched to a gene. The CDR3 loop reads CASRESGRATDTQYF. The CDR3 DNA reads as TGCGCCAGCAGAGAAAGCGGGAGGGCCACAGATACGCAGTATTTT.

The chain carries TRBV6-1 and TRBJ1-1, with D unresolved. The CDR3 loop spans 13 amino acids. Looked up from germline, CDR1 is MNHNS and CDR2 is SASEGT. V was clipped by 5 bases and J by 5 bases, with 12 bases between them. The DNA for the CDR3 is TGTGCCAGCAGTCAGCCCCCGTTGACTGAAGCTTTCTTT. Translating gives CASSQPPLTEAFF.

The chain combines TRBV24-1 with TRBJ2-5, with D unclear. Germline CDR1 KGHDR, CDR2 SFDVKD. V was trimmed by 3 bases and J by 1 base, leaving 8 bases between them. The CDR3 covers 14 residues. The CDR3 bases are TGTGCCACCAGTGATAGGTCAGTCCAAGAGACCCAGTACTTC. It is translated as CATSDRSVQETQYF.

This clonotype was found a few times. DNA of the CDR3: TGCAGCGTCTTTAATACAGGGGGCTTCGACGAGCAGTACTTC. Amino acid sequence: CSVFNTGGFDEQYF. The chain carries TRBV29-1 and TRBJ2-4, with TRBD1 matching 9 bases. The J call may be wrong; the DNA end is better matched by TRBJ2-7. Germline CDR1 SQVTM, CDR2 ANQGSEA. The CDR3 extends over 14 amino acids.

This clonotype was seen a handful of times. V usage is TRBV2 and J usage is TRBJ2-3; no clear D. The CDR3 is 15 residues long. Germline V gene lookup returns CDR1 SNHLY and CDR2 FYNNEI. V was trimmed by 3 bases and J by 4 bases, leaving 14 bases between them. CDR3 coding DNA: TGTGCCAGCAGTGATCTCCGTAAGGTCGCAGATACGCAGTATTTT. Its translation is CASSDLRKVADTQYF.

This rearrangement joins TRBV6-1 to TRBJ2-5; D gene uncertain. CDR1 is MNHNS and CDR2 is SASEGT in the germline V gene. V gave up 7 bases and J gave up 2 bases, with 8 bases separating them. This CDR3 is built from 12 residues. The CDR3 coding sequence is TGTGCCAGCAACGTAGTTCAAGAGACCCAGTACTTC. Amino acid sequence: CASNVVQETQYF.

This chain joins TRBV5-1 and TRBJ2-1; weak D call: TRBD2 (6 bases). The CDR3 is 13 residues long. The V gene's germline CDR1 is SGHRS and CDR2 YFSETQ. Trimming stripped 4 bases from V and 4 bases from J, with 9 bases between. DNA for the CDR3: TGCGCCAGCAGCGTGGGACTGTACAATGAGCAGTTCTTC. The encoded protein is CASSVGLYNEQFF. Full variable domain (outside the CDR3, taken from reference TRBV5-1 and TRBJ2-1): KAGVTQTPRYLIKTRGQQVTLSCSPISGHRSVSWYQQTPGQGLQFLFEYFSETQRNKGNFPGRFSGRQFSNSRSEMNVSTLELGDSALYLCASSVGLYNEQFFGPGTRLTVL.

This clonotype was found many times. This CDR3 is CASSQDVNILNTEAFF. Written as DNA, the CDR3 is TGTGCCAGCAGCCAAGACGTTAACATACTAAACACTGAAGCTTTCTTT. The V call is TRBV4-2, the J call TRBJ1-1, with D hard to call. The V and J ends lost 0 bases and 2 bases respectively, with 13 bases between them. Germline CDR1 is LGHNA and CDR2 is YNFKEQ. There are 16 residues in the CDR3.

This chain links TRBV7-8 with TRBJ2-1, with 7 nucleotides matching TRBD1. Germline CDR1 and CDR2: SGHVS and FQNEAQ. This CDR3 has 11 amino acids. J lost 10 bases, V lost 5 bases, and 2 bases had no gene match. CDR3 DNA: TGTGCCAGCAGCATGGACAGGGAGCAGTTCTTC. Translated, it gives CASSMDREQFF.

This chain connects TRBV4-2 to TRBJ2-7, with 7 bases lining up with TRBD1. Germline trimming cut 1 base from V and 3 bases from J; bases unmatched to any gene: 6. This CDR3 region has 15 residues. In germline, CDR1 is LGHNA, CDR2 YNFKEQ. CDR3 in amino acids: CASSQAGAGGYEQYF. For the CDR3, the DNA is TGTGCCAGCAGCCAAGCAGGGGCAGGGGGCTACGAGCAGTACTTC.